This TCR beta chain was sequenced for a study of response to subunit inactivated influenza vaccine. CDR1 is SGHTA, CDR2 FQGNSA, per germline. V was pared by 5 bases and J by 3 bases, with 9 bases of the junction left unmatched. This CDR3 has 15 amino acids. TCRdb ran MiXCR on the RT-PCR reads and lists one entry per CDR3 protein. The profile shows about 500,000 distinct CDR3 sequences, approximately 15% of them singletons. Study-level results: Authors suggested each seasonal flu vaccination may recruit only limited numbers of new T cells.

In its sample, this clonotype was seen a few times. The antigen is undetermined. V is TRBV7-2 and J is TRBJ2-5; 7 nucleotides match TRBD2. The sequence came from a man aged 45 to 75 who received an inactivated influenza vaccine. Sequenced material: CD4+ T cells sorted from PBMCs, taken around 25 months after vaccination. The CDR3 spells CASSTAGTTKETQYF. The CDR3, as DNA: TGTGCCAGCAGCACCGCGGGGACTACAAAAGAGACCCAGTACTTC.